These 30 T cell receptor beta chains were all obtained from the same sample, sequenced in a study of T cell responses to AZD1222 COVID-19 vaccine. TCRdb's copy holds only in-frame clones and misses some; the assay was immunoSEQ multiplex PCR. This table holds 95,000 to 150,000 clones, 75% to 90% found once. Sample: peripheral blood, taken 28 days after the second AZD1222 dose. Receptor source: an adult who received the AZD1222 COVID-19 vaccine.

This chain connects TRBV27 to TRBJ2-7; D uncertain. The V end was cut by 6 bases, the J end by 0 bases, with 21 bases between. The CDR3 loop spans 17 amino acids. The germline CDR1 and CDR2 sequences are MNHEY and SMNVEV (reference sequence). The CDR3 DNA sequence: TGTGCCAGCAGCGCAATCCCCTCCCAAATTAGCTCCTACGAGCAGTACTTC. Translating gives CASSAIPSQISSYEQYF.

This chain connects TRBV5-1 to TRBJ1-5; D is unclear. Germline assignment: CDR1 SGHRS and CDR2 YFSETQ. The CDR3 runs 15 residues. V was shortened by 4 bases and J by 1 base, with 12 bases between the two germline ends. CDR3 protein: CASSISPESNQPQHF. CDR3 in DNA: TGCGCCAGCAGCATCTCTCCCGAGAGCAATCAGCCCCAGCATTTT.

This clone was counted once. The rearrangement uses TRBV14 and TRBJ2-7, with a tentative D call TRBD1 (5 bases). The V end lost 8 bases, the J end lost 4 bases, and 12 bases lay between the germline ends. The germline gives CDR1 SGHDN, CDR2 FVKESK. The CDR3 is 12 amino acids. The CDR3 nucleotides read TGTGCCAGCGGGCTACAGGAATACGAGCAGTACTTC. Translated, it gives CASGLQEYEQYF.

The chain links TRBV28 to TRBJ1-5; D gene unclear. Trimming removed 2 bases at V and 2 bases at J, with 10 bases between. Germline CDR1 and CDR2: MDHEN and SYDVKM. The CDR3 loop spans 15 amino acids. The CDR3: CASSLVGRRNQPQHF. CDR3 in DNA: TGTGCCAGCAGTTTAGTTGGCAGACGCAATCAGCCCCAGCATTTT.

This clone was observed a single time. The chain joins TRBV6-6 to TRBJ2-7; no firm D call. The V and J ends lost 0 bases and 7 bases respectively, with 16 bases between them. Germline CDR1 and CDR2: MNHNY and SVGAGI (reference sequence). The CDR3 sequence is 15 residues long. CDR3 coding DNA: TGTGCCAGCAGTTACTCGAGTAAGGACCGTGGGGAGCAGTACTTC. It codes for CASSYSSKDRGEQYF.

The chain is built from TRBV6-1 and TRBJ2-7; 7 bases match TRBD2. Germline CDR1 is MNHNS and CDR2 is SASEGT. The CDR3 totals 15 residues. Trimming at V came to 1 base and at J to 1 base, leaving 4 bases not matched to a gene. This CDR3 reads CASSEGGDYSYEQYF. In nucleotides, the CDR3 is TGTGCCAGCAGTGAAGGGGGGGACTATTCCTACGAGCAGTACTTC.

The rearrangement uses TRBV19 and TRBJ1-5; no reliable D call. Per the germline V gene, CDR1 is LNHDA and CDR2 is SQIVND (reference sequence). The CDR3 extends over 13 amino acids. Trimming took 8 bases from V and 0 from J, leaving 8 bases between them. The CDR3 spells CASWGFSNQPQHF. CDR3 nucleotide sequence: TGTGCCAGTTGGGGTTTTAGCAATCAGCCCCAGCATTTT.

V is TRBV5-4 and J is TRBJ1-1, with D uncertain. This CDR3 comprises 14 residues. V lost 2 bases and J 4 bases, leaving 12 bases between the germline ends. Germline V gene sequence: CDR1 SGHNT, CDR2 YYREEE (reference sequence). As DNA, the CDR3 is TGTGCCAGCAGCTTCTCGAGGGCTGGCACTGAAGCTTTCTTT. Protein sequence: CASSFSRAGTEAFF. The whole variable domain, filled in from reference TRBV5-4 and TRBJ1-1, reads ETGVTQSPTHLIKTRGQQVTLRCSSQSGHNTVSWYQQALGQGPQFIFQYYREEENGRGNFPPRFSGLQFPNYSSELNVNALELDDSALYLCASSFSRAGTEAFFGQGTRLTVV.

The chain is built from TRBV6-5 and TRBJ2-5, with D possibly matching TRBD2 (5 bases). Trimming left V 2 bases short and J 5 bases short, with 9 bases between. Germline V lookup: CDR1 MNHEY, CDR2 SVGAGI. The CDR3 is 13 amino acids. The CDR3 DNA follows: TGTGCCAGCAGTTACGTGGTAGCGGAGACCCAGTACTTC. Protein product: CASSYVVAETQYF.

This chain connects TRBV21-1 to TRBJ2-2; the table assigns TRBD1, which was not confirmed against the DNA. TRBV21-1 is flagged as a pseudogene. The CDR3 spans 18 residues. The CDR3 DNA sequence: TGTGCCAGCCGGCAAGTTCTCGGACACTGGGCGAACACCGGGGAGCTGTTTTTT. This encodes CASRQVLGHWANTGELFF.

The count of this clone is one. The chain has TRBV7-3 and TRBJ1-1, with D tentatively TRBD1 (5 bases). The CDR3 covers 14 residues. Deletions cut 5 bases from V and 10 bases from J, with 20 bases between. The germline gives CDR1 SGHTA, CDR2 FQGTGA. The CDR3 protein is CASSQGRGFPPAFF. CDR3 bases: TGTGCCAGCAGCCAAGGAAGGGGCTTCCCTCCAGCTTTCTTT.

The rearrangement uses TRBV28 and TRBJ2-3, with 8 bases fitting TRBD2. From germline, CDR1 is MDHEN and CDR2 SYDVKM. This CDR3 has 15 amino acids. Trimming took 4 bases from V and 4 from J; bases not matched to a gene: 7. The CDR3 loop is CASSSLAVVPDTQYF. The CDR3 bases are TGTGCCAGCAGTTCACTAGCGGTAGTCCCAGATACGCAGTATTTT.

The chain has TRBV10-3 and TRBJ1-5; 7 nucleotides align to TRBD1. Germline loops: CDR1 ENHRY, CDR2 SYGVKD. J gave up 0 bases and V 5 bases, and 4 bases lay outside the gene matches. The length of the CDR3 is 15 residues. Here the CDR3 DNA reads TGTGCCATCAGTCCCAGGGGGGATAGCAATCAGCCCCAGCATTTT. Amino acids: CAISPRGDSNQPQHF.

The chain links TRBV21-1 to TRBJ1-1; the table's D gene call, TRBD1, was not cross checked with the DNA. TRBV21-1 is tagged as a pseudogene. The length of the CDR3 is 15 residues. CDR3 residues: CASSKLGTGDPEAFF. CDR3 nucleotides: TGTGCCAGCAGCAAACTTGGGACAGGGGACCCTGAAGCTTTCTTT.

CDR3 sequence reads: CASSLDRTGTSGGALVVYEQFF. In DNA form, the CDR3 reads TGCGCCAGCAGCTTGGACCGGACGGGGACTAGCGGGGGGGCCTTAGTTGTATATGAGCAGTTCTTC. The chain employs TRBV5-1 and TRBJ2-1, with 16 nucleotides matching TRBD2. The CDR3 length is 22 residues. J gave up 8 bases and V 0 bases, and 20 bases lay outside the gene matches. Germline lookup yields CDR1 SGHRS and CDR2 YFSETQ.

The V and J genes are TRBV30 and TRBJ2-3; no clear D gene. Germline V gives CDR1 GTSNPN, CDR2 SVGIG (reference sequence). The CDR3 consists of 12 residues. V was cut by 3 bases and J by 2 bases, with 6 bases left in between. The CDR3 reads CAWSSNTDTQYF. CDR3 nucleotide sequence: TGTGCCTGGAGCAGCAACACAGATACGCAGTATTTT.

This clone showed up just a few times. The chain recombines TRBV30 with TRBJ2-7; TRBD1 matches at 7 bases. J was trimmed by 5 bases and V by 1 base; bases with no gene match: 11. Germline-derived CDR1 and CDR2 are GTSNPN and SVGIG (reference sequence). This CDR3 contains 15 residues. The CDR3 nucleotides read TGTGCCTGGAGTGGCACCGGGACAGCCGCGGACGAGCAGTACTTC. Protein: CAWSGTGTAADEQYF.

V and J are TRBV28 and TRBJ2-7; D is possibly TRBD2 (7 bases). This CDR3 comprises 16 residues. CDR1 is MDHEN, CDR2 SYDVKM, per germline. Trimming pared 6 bases from V and 4 bases from J, leaving 22 bases between. Here the CDR3 reads CASRTGGGEPIYEQYF. CDR3 DNA: TGTGCCAGCAGGACTGGGGGGGGCGAGCCAATATACGAGCAGTACTTC.

This sequence joins TRBV6-5 and TRBJ1-2; D is undetermined. The CDR3 length is 13 residues. Per the germline V gene, CDR1 is MNHEY and CDR2 is SVGAGI. V was cut by 0 bases and J by 4 bases, with 6 bases left in between. CDR3 region: CASSYSGIYGYTF. CDR3 nucleotide sequence: TGTGCCAGCAGTTACTCAGGGATCTATGGCTACACCTTC.

The V call is TRBV6-5, the J call TRBJ1-2; no definite D call. The V end was cut by 4 bases, the J end by 6 bases, with 12 bases between. In germline, CDR1 is MNHEY, CDR2 SVGAGI. The CDR3 is made up of 13 amino acids. The CDR3 is CASSWGFEDGYTF. DNA for the CDR3: TGTGCCAGCAGTTGGGGTTTCGAGGATGGCTACACCTTC.

The chain is built from TRBV28 and TRBJ1-2; unclear D gene. Germline loops: CDR1 MDHEN, CDR2 SYDVKM. Trimming shortened V by 8 bases and J by 0 bases, and 16 bases separated the two germline ends. The CDR3 contains 15 residues. The CDR3 region is CASRTRRAANYGYTF. In DNA form, the CDR3 reads TGTGCCAGCCGCACGAGGAGGGCGGCTAACTATGGCTACACCTTC.

The chain uses TRBV6-5 and TRBJ1-5; the D gene is possibly TRBD1 (6 bases). V was shortened by 5 bases and J by 6 bases, with 17 bases between the two germline ends. Looked up from germline, CDR1 is MNHEY and CDR2 is SVGAGI. The CDR3 is 15 residues long. The CDR3 region has the DNA TGTGCCAGCAGTCTCCCGATGGGGGCGCGTCAGCCCCAGCATTTT. It codes for CASSLPMGARQPQHF.

This chain connects TRBV6-5 to TRBJ2-7; D not resolved. Trimming removed 0 bases at V and 7 bases at J, with 13 bases between. This CDR3 region has 14 residues. Germline loops: CDR1 MNHEY, CDR2 SVGAGI. The CDR3 is CASSYSRQVVEQYF. CDR3 nucleotides: TGTGCCAGCAGTTACTCCCGGCAGGTAGTTGAGCAGTACTTC.

At least ten counts were recorded for this clone. The rearrangement uses TRBV10-1 and TRBJ2-7; D is unclear. CDR1 WNHNN and CDR2 SYGVQD come from the germline V gene (reference sequence). The CDR3 contains 13 residues. V lost 3 bases and J 4 bases, leaving 10 bases between the germline ends. CDR3 nucleotides: TGCGCCAGCAGTGAAAGGGTTACGTACGAGCAGTACTTC. Its translation: CASSERVTYEQYF.

CDR3 in amino acids: CASSSGAAEKLFF. For the CDR3, the DNA is TGTGCCAGCAGCTCAGGGGCAGCGGAAAAACTGTTTTTT. This chain joins TRBV5-6 and TRBJ1-4; tentatively, D is TRBD1 (6 bases). Trimming left V 3 bases short and J 8 bases short, with 11 bases between. Germline V gives CDR1 SGHDT, CDR2 YYEEEE. This CDR3 comprises 13 residues.

The genes are TRBV5-1 and TRBJ2-3; D remains unclear. Looked up from germline, CDR1 is SGHRS and CDR2 is YFSETQ. Trimming took off 7 bases at V and 2 bases at J, with 8 bases between the two ends. The CDR3 totals 12 residues. CDR3 DNA: TGCGCCAGCGGGGTATCCACAGATACGCAGTATTTT. As protein: CASGVSTDTQYF. The complete variable domain, with remaining parts taken from reference TRBV5-1 and TRBJ2-3, reads KAGVTQTPRYLIKTRGQQVTLSCSPISGHRSVSWYQQTPGQGLQFLFEYFSETQRNKGNFPGRFSGRQFSNSRSEMNVSTLELGDSALYLCASGVSTDTQYFGPGTRLTVL.

The chain carries TRBV12-3 or TRBV12-4 and TRBJ1-3, with unresolved D. CDR3 length: 13 amino acids. V was shortened by 3 bases and J by 4 bases, with 7 bases between the two germline ends. CDR3 DNA sequence: TGTGCCAGCAGTTTCACCGGAGGAAACACCATATATTTT. Translated: CASSFTGGNTIYF.

The DNA for the CDR3 is TGTGCCAGCAGCTTAAACAGTCTCACAGATACGCAGTATTTT. This translates into CASSLNSLTDTQYF. This sequence joins TRBV7-2 and TRBJ2-3; no clear D gene. CDR1 SGHTA and CDR2 FQGNSA come from the germline V gene. The CDR3 runs to 14 residues. The V and J ends lost 2 bases and 2 bases respectively, with 8 bases between them.

The V call is TRBV4-1, the J call TRBJ1-1; TRBD1 matches at 7 bases. Germline V gives CDR1 MGHRA, CDR2 YSYEKL. The CDR3 length is 17 residues. J was trimmed by 2 bases and V by 0 bases; bases with no gene match: 9. CDR3 residues: CASSQDLGTDTNTEAFF. CDR3 coding DNA: TGCGCCAGCAGCCAAGACTTAGGGACAGATACAAACACTGAAGCTTTCTTT.

The chain uses TRBV5-6 and TRBJ1-2; D is uncertain. In germline, CDR1 is SGHDT, CDR2 YYEEEE. The CDR3 is made up of 13 amino acids. V was pared by 6 bases and J by 6 bases, with 15 bases between. CDR3 nucleotide sequence: TGTGCCAGCACCCAAGATCAGGCCGATGGCTACACCTTC. Its protein is CASTQDQADGYTF.